The clone carrying this T cell receptor beta chain has more than one count but fewer than ten. This record belongs to a study of Ad26.COV2.S vaccination and SARS-CoV-2 variants. Regarding treatment: roughly 20 received Ad26.COV2.S at low or high dose, single or two shots; 5 received placebo; per-sample allocation not given. Sampling was performed 63 days after the first vaccine or placebo injection. Ad26 vector vaccine expressed Wuhan-strain SARS-CoV-2 spike. The CDR3 contains 13 residues. V lost 2 bases, J lost 2 bases, and 0 bases stayed unmatched. CDR1 is MNHNS and CDR2 is SASEGT in the germline V gene. The protocol was immunoSEQ multiplex PCR, while the TCRdb copy is restricted to in-frame clones and leaves out a portion. Of over 400,000 clones in the sample, around 92% are singletons; the top ten hold more than 1.5%.

The sequencing here drew on peripheral blood, taken in a trial of Ad26.COV2.S vaccine versus placebo. The chain links TRBV6-1 to TRBJ2-7; TRBD1 aligns across 7 bases. This sequence was found in a person between 18 and 65 years old who received the Ad26.COV2.S COVID-19 vaccine or a placebo. The CDR3 here is CASSERGPYEQYF. The CDR3 DNA is TGTGCCAGCAGTGAAAGGGGGCCCTACGAGCAGTACTTC.